Listed here are 7 T cell receptor beta chains from one sample, sequenced in a study of cytomegalovirus exposure and HLA in healthy donors. PCR was performed using 60 Vbeta and 13 Jbeta primers. Clones were sequenced by immunoSEQ multiplex PCR, and TCRdb holds only the in-frame ones, with some missing. Seen here are about 170,000 clones, about 80% observed once, and the top ten hold 5% to 8%. The sequencing sample was made of PBMCs. Every receptor here comes from a man in his forties in good health and CMV-seropositive.

The chain uses TRBV2 and TRBJ2-5, with D hard to call. The CDR3 has 14 amino acids. Trimming removed 4 bases from V and 2 bases from J, with 11 bases in between. Germline V gene sequence: CDR1 SNHLY, CDR2 FYNNEI. This CDR3 is CASSGVGRQETQYF. The CDR3 DNA follows: TGTGCCAGCAGTGGAGTGGGCAGACAAGAGACCCAGTACTTC.

This clone was observed a few times. The V call is TRBV2, the J call TRBJ2-3, with 7 bases matching TRBD1. Germline trimming cut 3 bases from V and 3 bases from J; bases unmatched to any gene: 6. CDR1 and CDR2 (germline): SNHLY, FYNNEI. The length of the CDR3 is 15 residues. CDR3 loop: CASSDEAGGTDTQYF. CDR3 sequence (DNA): TGTGCCAGCAGTGATGAGGCAGGGGGTACAGATACGCAGTATTTT.

The chain recombines TRBV29-1 with TRBJ1-5; 7 bases map to TRBD1. The CDR3 is made up of 14 amino acids. V shed 6 bases and J 6 bases; nucleotides not matched to a gene: 11. Per the germline V gene, CDR1 is SQVTM and CDR2 is ANQGSEA. This CDR3 is CSVASQGLSQPQHF. For the CDR3, the DNA is TGCAGCGTAGCCTCACAGGGGTTGAGTCAGCCCCAGCATTTT.

The chain links TRBV6-5 to TRBJ2-7; D unclear. CDR1 is MNHEY and CDR2 is SVGAGI in the germline V gene. V was cut by 2 bases and J by 4 bases, with 9 bases left in between. The CDR3 length is 13 residues. CDR3 nucleotide sequence: TGTGCCAGCAGTTACCGGGTAACGTACGAGCAGTACTTC. Encoded protein: CASSYRVTYEQYF.

This chain connects TRBV7-9 to TRBJ1-1; 8 positions agree with TRBD1. CDR1 SEHNR and CDR2 FQNEAQ come from the germline V gene (reference sequence). This CDR3 has 14 amino acids. Trimming cost V 5 bases and J 0 bases; bases outside gene matches: 2. CDR3 residues: CASSPTGVNTEAFF. CDR3 bases: TGTGCCAGCAGCCCGACAGGGGTGAACACTGAAGCTTTCTTT. Full variable domain (remainder filled in from reference TRBV7-9 and TRBJ1-1): DTGVSQNPRHKITKRGQNVTFRCDPISEHNRLYWYRQTLGQGPEFLTYFQNEAQLEKSRLLSDRFSAERPKGSFSTLEIQRTEQGDSAMYLCASSPTGVNTEAFFGQGTRLTVV.

The chain recombines TRBV10-2 with TRBJ2-7, with D perhaps TRBD2 (6 bases). This CDR3 is 15 amino acids long. Trimming shortened V by 7 bases and J by 3 bases, and 19 bases separated the two germline ends. CDR1 is WSHSY and CDR2 is SAAADI in the germline V gene. The CDR3 region has the DNA TGCGCCAGCACTGACGCGCGGACGGGGGACTACGAGCAGTACTTC. Protein product: CASTDARTGDYEQYF.

A word on this clone: Mismatch with germline at one junction end may stem from a read error. The same CDR3 arises from other DNA sequences in this sample as well. The rearrangement links TRBV28 to TRBJ1-2; 8 nucleotides agree with TRBD1. Germline CDR1 and CDR2: MDHEN and SYDVKM. This CDR3 is built from 14 residues. Here the CDR3 DNA reads TGCGCCAGCAGTTTGTCGACAGGGGACTATGGCTACACCTTC. Its translation is CASSLSTGDYGYTF.